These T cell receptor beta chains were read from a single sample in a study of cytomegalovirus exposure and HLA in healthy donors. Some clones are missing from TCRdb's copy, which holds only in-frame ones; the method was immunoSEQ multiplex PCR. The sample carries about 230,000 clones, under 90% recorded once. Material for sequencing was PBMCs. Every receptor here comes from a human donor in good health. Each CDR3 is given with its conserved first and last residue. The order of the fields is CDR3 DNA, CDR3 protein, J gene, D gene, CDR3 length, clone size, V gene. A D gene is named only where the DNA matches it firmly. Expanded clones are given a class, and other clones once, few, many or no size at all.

DNA: TGTGCCACTAAACTAGCGGGAGTTTCAGATACGCAGTATTTT
CDR3: CATKLAGVSDTQYF
J: TRBJ2-3
D: TRBD2
length: 14
size: once
V: TRBV19

DNA: TGTGCCAGCAGCGCCCGAAGGGACGGGACTAGCGGGATGTACAATGAGCAGTTCTTC
CDR3: CASSARRDGTSGMYNEQFF
J: TRBJ2-1
D: TRBD2
length: 19
size: .
V: TRBV9

DNA: TGTGCCAGCAGTTTATTGGCAGGGTTTAGCTCTGGGGCCAACGTCCTGACTTTC
CDR3: CASSLLAGFSSGANVLTF
J: TRBJ2-6
D: .
length: 18
size: .
V: TRBV27

DNA: TGTGCCAGTTCCGGGACTAGCGCCTACAATGAGCAGTTCTTC
CDR3: CASSGTSAYNEQFF
J: TRBJ2-1
D: TRBD2
length: 14
size: .
V: TRBV2

DNA: TGTGCCAGCAGACGGGACAGGGCAGAGACCCAGTACTTC
CDR3: CASRRDRAETQYF
J: TRBJ2-5
D: TRBD1
length: 13
size: few
V: TRBV2

DNA: TGTGCCAGCAGCTGGGGAGGGTCCGCCTCTGGAAACACCATATATTTT
CDR3: CASSWGGSASGNTIYF
J: TRBJ1-3
D: .
length: 16
size: few
V: TRBV2

DNA: TGTGCCAGCAGCTTAGGGCCGGGAGATGAGCAGTTCTTC
CDR3: CASSLGPGDEQFF
J: TRBJ2-1
D: .
length: 13
size: .
V: TRBV11-2

DNA: TGCGCCAGCAGCCCCGGACAGGGGGCCACCGAGCAGTACTTC
CDR3: CASSPGQGATEQYF
J: TRBJ2-7
D: TRBD1
length: 14
size: .
V: TRBV4-3

DNA: TGTGCCAGCAGCTTAGACCCGGGAGTGAGCGAGCAGTACTTC
CDR3: CASSLDPGVSEQYF
J: TRBJ2-7
D: .
length: 14
size: .
V: TRBV11-2

DNA: TGTGCCTGGAGTGTATGGGCTAGCGGGTGGAATGAGCAGTTCTTC
CDR3: CAWSVWASGWNEQFF
J: TRBJ2-1
D: TRBD2
length: 15
size: .
V: TRBV30

DNA: TGTGCCAGTAGCAGGGGGGCCGCCCAAGATGGAAACACCATATATTTT
CDR3: CASSRGAAQDGNTIYF
J: TRBJ1-3
D: TRBD1
length: 16
size: .
V: TRBV19

DNA: TGTGCCAGCAGCGAGGCACGGGACAGCGCATATGGCTACACCTTC
CDR3: CASSEARDSAYGYTF
J: TRBJ1-2
D: TRBD1
length: 15
size: .
V: TRBV9

DNA: TGTGCCAGCAGCTTACGGGGGAGGGCATCGGAGTACACCATATATTTT
CDR3: CASSLRGRASEYTIYF
J: TRBJ1-3
D: .
length: 16
size: .
V: TRBV7-2

DNA: TGTGCCAGCAGTTTAGAACCGGGATGGGAGACCCAGTACTTC
CDR3: CASSLEPGWETQYF
J: TRBJ2-5
D: .
length: 14
size: .
V: TRBV27

DNA: TGTGCCAGCAGCCGCGGGGACGACCAAGAGACCCAGTACTTC
CDR3: CASSRGDDQETQYF
J: TRBJ2-5
D: .
length: 14
size: .
V: TRBV5-4

DNA: TGTGCCACCAGCAGAGAAAGCGGGGCACTCTACAATGAGCAGTTCTTC
CDR3: CATSRESGALYNEQFF
J: TRBJ2-1
D: TRBD2
length: 16
size: .
V: TRBV15

DNA: TGTGCCAGCTCCTGGCGGGAGGAGGGGGAGGAAGAGACCCAGTACTTC
CDR3: CASSWREEGEEETQYF
J: TRBJ2-5
D: TRBD2
length: 16
size: once
V: TRBV13

DNA: TGTGCCAGCAGCTTAGTCGGACTAGCGGGGAACTACGAGCAGTACTTC
CDR3: CASSLVGLAGNYEQYF
J: TRBJ2-7
D: TRBD2
length: 16
size: .
V: TRBV7-2

DNA: TGTGCCAGCAGCTTGGCCCGGCTAGCGGCGAGCACAGATACGCAGTATTTT
CDR3: CASSLARLAASTDTQYF
J: TRBJ2-3
D: TRBD2
length: 17
size: .
V: TRBV5-6

DNA: TGTGCCAGCAGCGCAGATAGCGGGAGGGCAGATACGCAGTATTTT
CDR3: CASSADSGRADTQYF
J: TRBJ2-3
D: TRBD2
length: 15
size: once
V: TRBV9

DNA: TGCGCCAGCAGCTTGCGGGCGGGGGGGACTTACAATGAGCAGTTCTTC
CDR3: CASSLRAGGTYNEQFF
J: TRBJ2-1
D: TRBD2
length: 16
size: .
V: TRBV5-1

DNA: TGCAGCATCAACAGGGGAGCGGGAGAGACCCAGTACTTC
CDR3: CSINRGAGETQYF
J: TRBJ2-5
D: .
length: 13
size: few
V: TRBV29-1

DNA: TGTTCCAGCAGCTTAGGATCGGGACAGGGGGCAGAAACTGAAGCTTTCTTT
CDR3: CSSSLGSGQGAETEAFF
J: TRBJ1-1
D: TRBD1
length: 17
size: .
V: TRBV7-9

DNA: TGTGCCAGCAGCTTGCGCGGGAGGGCCTACAATGAGCAGTTCTTC
CDR3: CASSLRGRAYNEQFF
J: TRBJ2-1
D: TRBD2
length: 15
size: .
V: TRBV5-8

DNA: TGTGCCAGCAGCGTAGCGGGAGGACTCTCCTACAATGAGCAGTTCTTC
CDR3: CASSVAGGLSYNEQFF
J: TRBJ2-1
D: TRBD2
length: 16
size: .
V: TRBV9

DNA: TGTGCCTGTCAGTCACTATCCGAGCAGTACTTC
CDR3: CACQSLSEQYF
J: TRBJ2-7
D: .
length: 11
size: .
V: TRBV30

DNA: TGTGCCAGCAGCCAGGGGGACTATGGCTACACCTTC
CDR3: CASSQGDYGYTF
J: TRBJ1-2
D: TRBD1
length: 12
size: .
V: TRBV6-1

DNA: TGCAGTGCTAGGGCAGGGAAGACCCAGTACTTC
CDR3: CSARAGKTQYF
J: TRBJ2-5
D: .
length: 11
size: .
V: TRBV20-1

DNA: TGCGCCAGCAGCTTGGCCCCGACAGGGCACCACGAGCAGTACTTC
CDR3: CASSLAPTGHHEQYF
J: TRBJ2-7
D: TRBD1
length: 15
size: .
V: TRBV5-1

DNA: TGTGCCAGTAGTCGGACTAGCGCGTCTAGCACAGATACGCAGTATTTT
CDR3: CASSRTSASSTDTQYF
J: TRBJ2-3
D: TRBD2
length: 16
size: .
V: TRBV19

DNA: TGTGCCTGGAGTGTAAGTATGTGGACTAGCGGGCGAAATTGGGCCTACGAGCAGTACTTC
CDR3: CAWSVSMWTSGRNWAYEQYF
J: TRBJ2-7
D: TRBD2
length: 20
size: .
V: TRBV30

DNA: TGCGCCAGCAGCTTGGGCCAGGGGGGAAAAACAATAGATGAAGAGACCCAGTACTTC
CDR3: CASSLGQGGKTIDEETQYF
J: TRBJ2-5
D: .
length: 19
size: .
V: TRBV5-1

DNA: TGTGCTAGCAGCCGGGACAGTAATGAAAAACTGTTTTTT
CDR3: CASSRDSNEKLFF
J: TRBJ1-4
D: TRBD1
length: 13
size: .
V: TRBV7-7

DNA: TGTGCCAGCAGTTACGGGACAGCTACTGCGTCACCCCTCCACTTT
CDR3: CASSYGTATASPLHF
J: TRBJ1-6
D: TRBD1
length: 15
size: .
V: TRBV6-5

DNA: TGTGCCAGCAGTTACTCGTGGGGAGTGGGCACAGATACGCAGTATTTT
CDR3: CASSYSWGVGTDTQYF
J: TRBJ2-3
D: .
length: 16
size: .
V: TRBV6-5

DNA: TGTGCCAGCAGTTACTTAGGTCAGGGAGGGGAGCAGTACTTC
CDR3: CASSYLGQGGEQYF
J: TRBJ2-7
D: TRBD2
length: 14
size: .
V: TRBV6-5

DNA: TGCGCCAGCAGTACAGCCCAGGTGAACACCGGGGAGCTGTTTTTT
CDR3: CASSTAQVNTGELFF
J: TRBJ2-2
D: .
length: 15
size: .
V: TRBV5-1

DNA: TGCAGCGTTGGACACAGGGAAGGCATTCAGTACTTC
CDR3: CSVGHREGIQYF
J: TRBJ2-4
D: .
length: 12
size: once
V: TRBV29-1

DNA: TGTGCCAGCAAACAGGCCGGTGAGGAGACCCAGTACTTC
CDR3: CASKQAGEETQYF
J: TRBJ2-5
D: .
length: 13
size: once
V: TRBV6-1

DNA: TGTGCCAGCAGCTTAGGGACAGGGCCCTACGAGCAGTACTTC
CDR3: CASSLGTGPYEQYF
J: TRBJ2-7
D: TRBD1
length: 14
size: .
V: TRBV11-2

DNA: TGTGCCAGCAGTTTCTTCATAGATCAGCCCCAGCATTTT
CDR3: CASSFFIDQPQHF
J: TRBJ1-5
D: .
length: 13
size: .
V: TRBV28

DNA: TGTGCCAGCAGCTTAGCGCCGGCGGGAGGAGATGAGCAGTTCTTC
CDR3: CASSLAPAGGDEQFF
J: TRBJ2-1
D: TRBD2
length: 15
size: .
V: TRBV7-6

DNA: TGTGCCAGCAGCTGGGACAGGGGGGGTGAGACCCAGTACTTC
CDR3: CASSWDRGGETQYF
J: TRBJ2-5
D: TRBD1
length: 14
size: .
V: TRBV7-8

DNA: TGTGCCAGCAGCTTTGCCGGGTCCTACGAGCAGTACTTC
CDR3: CASSFAGSYEQYF
J: TRBJ2-7
D: .
length: 13
size: .
V: TRBV7-2

DNA: TGTGCCAGCAGCTTAGCGCTTAGAGCCCCGAACACCGGGGAGCTGTTTTTT
CDR3: CASSLALRAPNTGELFF
J: TRBJ2-2
D: .
length: 17
size: .
V: TRBV7-2

DNA: TGTGCCAGCTCACCAGGTAAAGTAGCGGCTTACAATGAGCAGTTCTTC
CDR3: CASSPGKVAAYNEQFF
J: TRBJ2-1
D: .
length: 16
size: .
V: TRBV18

DNA: TGTGCCAGCATTTCTAGCGGGACTTACAATGAGCAGTTCTTC
CDR3: CASISSGTYNEQFF
J: TRBJ2-1
D: TRBD2
length: 14
size: .
V: TRBV6-1

DNA: TGTGCCAGCAGCCACGGGGGACAGACTAGCACAGATACGCAGTATTTT
CDR3: CASSHGGQTSTDTQYF
J: TRBJ2-3
D: .
length: 16
size: .
V: TRBV5-4

DNA: TGTGCCAGCAGACCCGGGACAGATTATGGCTACACCTTC
CDR3: CASRPGTDYGYTF
J: TRBJ1-2
D: TRBD1
length: 13
size: .
V: TRBV6-6

DNA: TGCGCCAGCAGCCAAGATCTGAGACAAGCGGGGACCGGGGAGCTGTTTTTT
CDR3: CASSQDLRQAGTGELFF
J: TRBJ2-2
D: TRBD2
length: 17
size: .
V: TRBV4-1

DNA: TGTGCCAGCAGTGAGGGAGGGAGGGGCGCCGGCGGGGAGCTGTTTTTT
CDR3: CASSEGGRGAGGELFF
J: TRBJ2-2
D: TRBD2
length: 16
size: .
V: TRBV2

DNA: TGTGCCAGCAGCTCGAATCTCAACCCGGGACAGGGAGGCTACGAGCAGTACTTC
CDR3: CASSSNLNPGQGGYEQYF
J: TRBJ2-7
D: TRBD1
length: 18
size: .
V: TRBV13

DNA: TGTGCCAGCAGCTTTCGGCGGTACGAGCAGTACTTC
CDR3: CASSFRRYEQYF
J: TRBJ2-7
D: .
length: 12
size: .
V: TRBV7-9

DNA: TGTGCCAGCAGCGCGGGACAGGGGGTAGGGGAGACCCAGTACTTC
CDR3: CASSAGQGVGETQYF
J: TRBJ2-5
D: TRBD1
length: 15
size: .
V: TRBV5-6

DNA: TGTGCCAGCAGTTTCGATCCCGGGGCCAAAAACATTCAGTACTTC
CDR3: CASSFDPGAKNIQYF
J: TRBJ2-4
D: .
length: 15
size: few
V: TRBV7-2

DNA: TGTGCCAGCAGCTTAGCGCGGGGTATTCTCGGGACTGAAGCTTTCTTT
CDR3: CASSLARGILGTEAFF
J: TRBJ1-1
D: .
length: 16
size: .
V: TRBV7-9

DNA: TGCAGCGTTGAAGATTACGCGACAGGGTCTCTCGAGCAGTACTTC
CDR3: CSVEDYATGSLEQYF
J: TRBJ2-7
D: TRBD1
length: 15
size: .
V: TRBV29-1

DNA: TGCGCCAGCAGCCTCAGTCCCGGCAATCAGCCCCAGCATTTT
CDR3: CASSLSPGNQPQHF
J: TRBJ1-5
D: .
length: 14
size: .
V: TRBV5-1

DNA: TGTGCCAGCAGCCTGGGGAGCTTTGGGGCCTACGAGCAGTACTTC
CDR3: CASSLGSFGAYEQYF
J: TRBJ2-7
D: .
length: 15
size: .
V: TRBV28

DNA: TGCGCCAGCAGCCAAGAGTATAGTCCCAGGCGAGACTATGGCTACACCTTC
CDR3: CASSQEYSPRRDYGYTF
J: TRBJ1-2
D: .
length: 17
size: once
V: TRBV4-1